Listed below are T cell receptor beta chains from one sample, sequenced in a study of Graves' ophthalmopathy and Graves' hyperthyroidism. TCRdb called the multiplex PCR reads again in MiXCR, with one record for every CDR3 protein. The sample has 200,000 to 300,000 distinct CDR3 sequences; 45% to 55% are singletons. The sequenced material came from peripheral blood. Every receptor here comes from an adult man with Graves' ophthalmopathy. CDR3s include the opening cysteine and the closing phenylalanine or tryptophan. Each record gives: J gene, V gene, clone size, D gene, CDR3 protein, CDR3 DNA. A D gene is named only where the DNA matches it firmly. Rows may omit the clone size; those that give it use once, few, many or a size class.

j_gene: TRBJ2-7; v_gene: TRBV28; abundance: few; d_gene: TRBD1; CDR3aa: CASSSRDRKFYEQYF; CDR3nt: TGTGCCAGCAGCTCCCGGGACAGAAAGTTCTACGAGCAGTACTTC
j_gene: TRBJ2-5; v_gene: TRBV20-1; abundance: -; d_gene: TRBD2; CDR3aa: CSAKTSGEETQYF; CDR3nt: TGCAGTGCCAAGACTAGCGGAGAAGAGACCCAGTACTTC
j_gene: TRBJ2-1; v_gene: TRBV15; abundance: -; d_gene: TRBD2; CDR3aa: CATSDWTSGILSNEQFF; CDR3nt: TGTGCCACCAGTGACTGGACTAGCGGGATTTTGAGCAATGAGCAGTTCTTC
j_gene: TRBJ1-2; v_gene: TRBV28; abundance: -; d_gene: -; CDR3aa: CASSLGRRVHYGYTF; CDR3nt: TGTGCCAGCAGTCTCGGGAGGAGGGTACACTATGGCTACACCTTC
j_gene: TRBJ1-3; v_gene: TRBV10-3; abundance: -; d_gene: -; CDR3aa: CAISGVSSGNTIYF; CDR3nt: TGTGCCATCAGTGGTGTAAGCTCTGGAAACACCATATATTTT
j_gene: TRBJ2-2; v_gene: TRBV10-2; abundance: few; d_gene: -; CDR3aa: CASMVSGELFF; CDR3nt: TGCGCCAGCATGGTTTCCGGGGAGCTGTTTTTT
j_gene: TRBJ1-1; v_gene: TRBV7-2; abundance: few; d_gene: -; CDR3aa: CASSLLMGNTEAFF; CDR3nt: TGTGCCAGCAGCTTACTGATGGGGAACACTGAAGCTTTCTTT
j_gene: TRBJ2-7; v_gene: TRBV29-1; abundance: -; d_gene: -; CDR3aa: CSVDGNASEQYF; CDR3nt: TGCAGCGTTGACGGCAACGCCTCCGAGCAGTACTTC
j_gene: TRBJ1-2; v_gene: TRBV7-9; abundance: -; d_gene: TRBD1; CDR3aa: CASSRQGSDGYTF; CDR3nt: TGTGCCAGCAGTCGACAGGGATCGGATGGCTACACCTTC
j_gene: TRBJ2-7; v_gene: TRBV20-1; abundance: few; d_gene: TRBD2; CDR3aa: CSASLGGTSLYEQYF; CDR3nt: TGCAGTGCTAGCCTAGGCGGGACTAGCTTGTACGAGCAGTACTTC
j_gene: TRBJ2-7; v_gene: TRBV7-9; abundance: -; d_gene: -; CDR3aa: CASSRRGGTDTYEQYF; CDR3nt: TGTGCCAGCAGCCGCCGGGGTGGGACTGACACCTACGAGCAGTACTTC
j_gene: TRBJ1-2; v_gene: TRBV7-2; abundance: few; d_gene: -; CDR3aa: CASSFDTANGYTF; CDR3nt: TGTGCCAGCAGCTTCGACACAGCCAATGGCTACACCTTC
j_gene: TRBJ1-1; v_gene: TRBV20-1; abundance: -; d_gene: -; CDR3aa: CSARGGIYNEAFF; CDR3nt: TGCAGTGCTAGAGGAGGGATATACAATGAAGCTTTCTTT
j_gene: TRBJ2-3; v_gene: TRBV15; abundance: few; d_gene: -; CDR3aa: CATSRAGDLADTQYF; CDR3nt: TGTGCCACCAGCAGAGCGGGAGATTTGGCAGATACGCAGTATTTT
j_gene: TRBJ2-5; v_gene: TRBV20-1; abundance: -; d_gene: -; CDR3aa: CSARTMQPNVFQETQYF; CDR3nt: TGCAGTGCTAGAACGATGCAGCCCAATGTCTTCCAAGAGACCCAGTACTTC
j_gene: TRBJ1-1; v_gene: TRBV7-3; abundance: -; d_gene: TRBD1; CDR3aa: CASSSQPQGASNTEAFF; CDR3nt: TGTGCCAGCAGCTCACAACCTCAGGGGGCCTCGAACACTGAAGCTTTCTTT
j_gene: TRBJ2-6; v_gene: TRBV12-3/TRBV12-4; abundance: few; d_gene: -; CDR3aa: CASSLVGGPSGANVLTF; CDR3nt: TGTGCCAGCAGTTTAGTTGGGGGACCCTCTGGGGCCAACGTCCTGACTTTC
j_gene: TRBJ2-7; v_gene: TRBV5-8; abundance: -; d_gene: -; CDR3aa: CASSLGPGGLDEQYF; CDR3nt: TGTGCCAGCAGCTTGGGCCCCGGGGGCTTGGACGAGCAGTACTTC
j_gene: TRBJ1-1; v_gene: TRBV3-1; abundance: -; d_gene: -; CDR3aa: CASSQGSTSTEAFF; CDR3nt: TGTGCCAGCAGCCAAGGGAGTACATCCACTGAAGCTTTCTTT
j_gene: TRBJ2-5; v_gene: TRBV20-1; abundance: -; d_gene: TRBD2; CDR3aa: CSAPLAGEIQGTQYF; CDR3nt: TGCAGTGCCCCGCTAGCGGGGGAGATCCAAGGGACCCAGTACTTC
j_gene: TRBJ2-2; v_gene: TRBV29-1; abundance: -; d_gene: -; CDR3aa: CSVQRGAGFTGELFF; CDR3nt: TGCAGCGTTCAGAGGGGGGCCGGATTCACCGGGGAGCTGTTTTTT
j_gene: TRBJ1-5; v_gene: TRBV19; abundance: -; d_gene: TRBD1; CDR3aa: CASRLNRGFYSNQPQHF; CDR3nt: TGTGCCAGTAGACTCAACAGGGGCTTCTATAGCAATCAGCCCCAGCATTTT
j_gene: TRBJ1-3; v_gene: TRBV5-1; abundance: few; d_gene: -; CDR3aa: CASSEGHVSFSGNTIYF; CDR3nt: TGCGCCAGCAGCGAAGGACACGTGAGCTTCTCTGGAAACACCATATATTTT
j_gene: TRBJ1-2; v_gene: TRBV5-4; abundance: -; d_gene: TRBD1; CDR3aa: CASTEKGQGEGYTF; CDR3nt: TGTGCCAGCACCGAAAAGGGACAGGGTGAAGGCTACACCTTC
j_gene: TRBJ1-2; v_gene: TRBV28; abundance: -; d_gene: TRBD1; CDR3aa: CASRQGAGYGYTF; CDR3nt: TGTGCCAGCCGGCAGGGGGCAGGATATGGCTACACCTTC
j_gene: TRBJ1-5; v_gene: TRBV2; abundance: -; d_gene: -; CDR3aa: CASQISNQPQHF; CDR3nt: TGTGCCAGCCAAATAAGCAATCAGCCCCAGCATTTT
j_gene: TRBJ1-2; v_gene: TRBV10-3; abundance: -; d_gene: -; CDR3aa: CAIDRGGDGYTF; CDR3nt: TGTGCCATCGATAGGGGAGGAGATGGCTACACCTTC
j_gene: TRBJ1-1; v_gene: TRBV19; abundance: -; d_gene: TRBD1; CDR3aa: CASTLFGQGKRSGKAFF; CDR3nt: TGTGCCAGTACCCTATTTGGACAGGGGAAAAGGAGTGGAAAAGCTTTCTTT
j_gene: TRBJ2-7; v_gene: TRBV29-1; abundance: -; d_gene: TRBD1; CDR3aa: CSVVKGDRGNEQYF; CDR3nt: TGCAGCGTTGTGAAGGGGGACAGGGGAAACGAGCAGTACTTC
j_gene: TRBJ1-2; v_gene: TRBV5-5; abundance: -; d_gene: TRBD1; CDR3aa: CASGTRQGDYGYTF; CDR3nt: TGTGCCAGCGGAACCCGACAGGGGGACTATGGCTACACCTTC
j_gene: TRBJ2-7; v_gene: TRBV2; abundance: -; d_gene: -; CDR3aa: CAGSSGTFYEQYF; CDR3nt: TGTGCCGGCAGCTCTGGGACCTTCTACGAGCAGTACTTC
j_gene: TRBJ2-7; v_gene: TRBV7-2; abundance: -; d_gene: TRBD1; CDR3aa: CASSFTGTGAYEQYF; CDR3nt: TGTGCCAGCAGCTTTACCGGGACAGGGGCCTACGAGCAGTACTTC
j_gene: TRBJ2-7; v_gene: TRBV18; abundance: -; d_gene: -; CDR3aa: CASSPPRDASYEQYF; CDR3nt: TGTGCCAGCTCACCACCCCGGGACGCTTCCTACGAGCAGTACTTC